This entry is about one T cell receptor (beta chain). This clone's antigen is unknown. Base qualities are missing; no much larger clone stands one base away. This sample is part of a study of control samples from healthy donors and cancer patients (dated by TCRdb to about 2020). Between the V and J ends, shortened by 5 bases and 3 bases respectively, the junction contains 17 bases. The CDR3 numbers 15 residues from cysteine through phenylalanine. The CDR3 DNA has 45 bases and is translated from base 1. CDR1 is given as SGDLS and CDR2 as YYNGEE, both from the germline V gene. Receptor libraries were prepared by the immunoSEQ multiplex PCR assay. Sourced from immuneACCESS, this table was stored by TCRdb with only in-frame sequences that have V and J called. A share of the clones is absent; for the studies checked, an unresolved V gene accounts for under half, and the remainder has no known explanation. The sample records some 150,000 clones, around 93% of which are singletons. The ten largest account for about 4% of the sample.

Recombination joined TRBV9 with TRBJ1-1, with the D segment identity uncertain. The origin of this receptor is a woman aged 60 to 75 in good health. The sequenced sample consisted of blood. The nucleotide sequence reads TGTGCCAGCAGTCCTGTCGTTGGGAGATACACTGAAGCTTTCTTT. This yields the protein CASSPVVGRYTEAFF.